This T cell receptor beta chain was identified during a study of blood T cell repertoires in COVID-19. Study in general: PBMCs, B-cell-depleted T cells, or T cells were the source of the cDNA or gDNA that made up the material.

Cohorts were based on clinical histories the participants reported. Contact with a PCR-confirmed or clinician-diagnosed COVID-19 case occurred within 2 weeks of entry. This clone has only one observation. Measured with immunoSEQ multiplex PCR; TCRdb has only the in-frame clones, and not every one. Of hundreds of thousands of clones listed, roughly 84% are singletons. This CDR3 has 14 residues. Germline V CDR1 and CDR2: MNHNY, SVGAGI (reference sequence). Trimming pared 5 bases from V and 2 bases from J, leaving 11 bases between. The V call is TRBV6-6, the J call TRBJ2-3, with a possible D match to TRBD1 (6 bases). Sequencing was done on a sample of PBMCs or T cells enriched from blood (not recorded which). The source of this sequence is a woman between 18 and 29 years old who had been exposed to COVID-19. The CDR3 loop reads CASSPGHLTDTQYF. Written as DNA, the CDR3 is TGTGCCAGCAGTCCGGGACACCTCACAGATACGCAGTATTTT.